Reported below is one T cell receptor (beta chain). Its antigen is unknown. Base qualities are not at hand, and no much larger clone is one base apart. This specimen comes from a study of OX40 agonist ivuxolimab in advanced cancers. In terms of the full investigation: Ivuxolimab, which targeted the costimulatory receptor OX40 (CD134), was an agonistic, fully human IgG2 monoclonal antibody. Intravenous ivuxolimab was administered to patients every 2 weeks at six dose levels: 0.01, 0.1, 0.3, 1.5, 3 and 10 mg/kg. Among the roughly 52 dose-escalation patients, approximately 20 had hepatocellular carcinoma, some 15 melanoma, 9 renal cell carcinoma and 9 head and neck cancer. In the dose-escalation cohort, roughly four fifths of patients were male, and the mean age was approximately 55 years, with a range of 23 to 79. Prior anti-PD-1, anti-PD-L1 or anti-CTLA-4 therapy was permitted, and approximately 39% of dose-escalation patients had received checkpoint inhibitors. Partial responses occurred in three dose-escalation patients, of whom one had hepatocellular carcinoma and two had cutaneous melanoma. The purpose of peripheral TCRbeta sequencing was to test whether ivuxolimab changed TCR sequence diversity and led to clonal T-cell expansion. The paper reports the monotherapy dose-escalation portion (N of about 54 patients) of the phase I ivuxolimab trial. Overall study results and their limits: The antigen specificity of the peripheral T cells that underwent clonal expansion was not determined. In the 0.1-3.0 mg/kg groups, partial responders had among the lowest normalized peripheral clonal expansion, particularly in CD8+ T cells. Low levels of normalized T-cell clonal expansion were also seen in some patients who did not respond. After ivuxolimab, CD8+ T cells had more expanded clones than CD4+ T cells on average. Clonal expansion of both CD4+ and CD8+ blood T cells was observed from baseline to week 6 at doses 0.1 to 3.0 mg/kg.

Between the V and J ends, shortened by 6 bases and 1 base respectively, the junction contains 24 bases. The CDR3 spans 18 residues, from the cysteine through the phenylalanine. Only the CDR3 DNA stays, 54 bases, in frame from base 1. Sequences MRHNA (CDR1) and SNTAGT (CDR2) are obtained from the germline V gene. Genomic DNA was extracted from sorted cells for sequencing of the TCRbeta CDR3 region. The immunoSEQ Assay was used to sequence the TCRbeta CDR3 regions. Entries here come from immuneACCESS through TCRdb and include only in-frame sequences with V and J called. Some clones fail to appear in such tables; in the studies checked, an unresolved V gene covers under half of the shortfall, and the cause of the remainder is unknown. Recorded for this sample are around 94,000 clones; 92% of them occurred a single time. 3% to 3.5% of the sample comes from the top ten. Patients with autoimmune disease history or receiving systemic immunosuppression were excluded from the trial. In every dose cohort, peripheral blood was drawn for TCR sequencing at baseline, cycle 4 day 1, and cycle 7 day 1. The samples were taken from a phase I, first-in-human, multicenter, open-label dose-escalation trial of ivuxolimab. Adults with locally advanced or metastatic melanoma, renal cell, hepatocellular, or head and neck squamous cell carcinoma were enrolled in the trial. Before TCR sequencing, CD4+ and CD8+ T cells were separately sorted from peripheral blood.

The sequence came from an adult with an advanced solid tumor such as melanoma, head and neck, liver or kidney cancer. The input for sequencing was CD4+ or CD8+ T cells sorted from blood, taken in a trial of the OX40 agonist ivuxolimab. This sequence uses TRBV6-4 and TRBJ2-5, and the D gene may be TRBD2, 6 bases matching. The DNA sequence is TGTGCCAGCAGAGACGGGACTTTGTCGTTGGGCCGCCAAGAGACCCAGTACTTC. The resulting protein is CASRDGTLSLGRQETQYF.